These 4 T cell receptor beta chains were all obtained from the same sample, sequenced in a study of shared T cell receptors in the human thymus (dated by TCRdb to about 2021). The library was generated by the immunoSEQ multiplex PCR assay. Held by TCRdb, this immuneACCESS table contains in-frame sequences only and omits some clones. Under half of the omission traces to an unresolved V gene where checked; the cause of the rest is unknown. The sample table lists about 500,000 clones, around 82% of them with a count of one. The ten biggest clones cover about 0.014% of the sample. This sample also belongs to another study, concerning human thymus T cells.

What was sequenced was thymocytes. Receptor source: a boy younger than two with a congenital heart defect. Donor details come from another sample of the same person, matched by shared clones.

The chain couples TRBV28 to TRBJ1-5, with 9 nucleotides matching TRBD1. The J segment lost 2 bases and the V segment lost 4 bases, leaving 6 bases of the junction unmatched. This CDR3 spans 16 amino acids. The germline V gene has CDR1 MDHEN and CDR2 SYDVKM. The CDR3 coding sequence is TGTGCCAGCAGTTCCGCCCGGACAGGGGGCAATCAGCCCCAGCATTTT. This gives the protein CASSSARTGGNQPQHF.

The CDR3 is CASSLPDGRTGELFF. The CDR3 nucleotides are TGTGCCAGCAGCCTCCCGGATGGGAGAACCGGGGAGCTGTTTTTT. The chain joins TRBV7-9 to TRBJ2-2; maybe TRBD2 (5 bases). Trimming left V 5 bases short and J 5 bases short, with 15 bases between. The germline CDR1 and CDR2 sequences are SEHNR and FQNEAQ (reference sequence). CDR3 length: 15 residues.

This clone was seen a few times. The chain uses TRBV7-2 and TRBJ2-2; possibly TRBD1 for D (5 bases). V was clipped by 5 bases and J by 5 bases, with 21 bases between them. Germline V CDR1 and CDR2: SGHTA, FQGNSA. The CDR3 sequence is 17 residues long. In nucleotides, the CDR3 is TGTGCCAGCAGCACTCCTCCCGACAGTCATTCTACCGGGGAGCTGTTTTTT. It specifies CASSTPPDSHSTGELFF.

J is TRBJ2-1 and V is TRBV7-3, with 14 bases aligning to TRBD2. This CDR3 spans 16 amino acids. V was pared by 3 bases and J by 7 bases, with 5 bases of the junction left unmatched. Germline V gene sequence: CDR1 SGHTA, CDR2 FQGTGA. The CDR3 nucleotides read TGTGCCAGCAGCTTGGGACTAGCGGGAGAGGGGAATGAGCAGTTCTTC. It is translated as CASSLGLAGEGNEQFF.